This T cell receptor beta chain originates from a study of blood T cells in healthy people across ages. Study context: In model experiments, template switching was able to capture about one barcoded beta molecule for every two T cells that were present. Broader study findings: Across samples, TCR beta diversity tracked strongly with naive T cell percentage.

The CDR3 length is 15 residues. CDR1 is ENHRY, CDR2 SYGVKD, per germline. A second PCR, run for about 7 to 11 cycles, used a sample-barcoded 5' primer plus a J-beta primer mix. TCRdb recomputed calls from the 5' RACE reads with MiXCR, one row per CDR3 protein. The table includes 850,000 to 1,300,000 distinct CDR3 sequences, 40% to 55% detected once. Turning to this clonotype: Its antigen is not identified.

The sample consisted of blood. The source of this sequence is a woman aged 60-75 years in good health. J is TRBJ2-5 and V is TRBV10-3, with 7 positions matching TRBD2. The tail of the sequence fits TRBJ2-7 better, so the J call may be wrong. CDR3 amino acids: CAISESTGGVSEQYF. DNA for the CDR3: TGTGCCATCAGTGAGTCGACGGGAGGCGTCTCCGAGCAGTACTTC.